This is a list of T cell receptor beta chains from one sample in a study of blood T cells in healthy people across ages. TCRdb independently ran MiXCR on the 5' RACE reads; one entry per CDR3 protein. This sample has some 800,000 distinct CDR3 sequences, with roughly 25% found just once. This sample was shared with a second study, whose subject was T cells of mothers and their children.

Sequencing input: blood. All receptors derive from a boy between 10 and 17 years old in good health. The CDR3 runs from the conserved cysteine through the conserved F or W. A D gene is named only where the DNA matches it firmly. Clone size is shown for a subset of rows, as once, few, many or a class of expanded clone.

TRBV3-1,TRBJ2-3,-,-,CASSQDQVADTQYF,TGTGCCAGCAGCCAAGATCAGGTAGCAGATACGCAGTATTTT
TRBV28,TRBJ1-1,-,few,CASSYPSRTEAFF,TGTGCCAGCAGTTACCCGAGCAGGACTGAAGCTTTCTTT
TRBV20-1,TRBJ2-7,-,-,CSASQAEYEQYF,TGCAGTGCTAGTCAGGCGGAATACGAGCAGTACTTC
TRBV6-6,TRBJ1-2,-,few,CASSPGGGIYGYTF,TGTGCCAGCAGTCCCGGAGGGGGGATCTATGGCTACACCTTC
TRBV20-1,TRBJ2-7,-,-,CSARVARRQSRYEQYF,TGCAGTGCTAGAGTAGCTCGGCGGCAGAGCCGCTACGAGCAGTACTTC
TRBV5-1,TRBJ2-4,TRBD1,-,CASSLQGEKNIQYF,TGCGCCAGCAGCTTACAGGGGGAAAAAAACATTCAGTACTTC
TRBV27,TRBJ2-3,-,-,CASSGQLRSDTQYF,TGTGCCAGCAGCGGCCAGTTGAGATCGGATACGCAGTATTTT
TRBV7-6,TRBJ1-1,-,-,CASSLRAGDTEAFF,TGTGCCAGCAGCTTAAGGGCGGGGGACACTGAAGCTTTCTTT
TRBV7-6,TRBJ2-5,-,-,CASSRTRGNQETQYF,TGTGCCAGCAGCCGGACCCGCGGGAACCAAGAGACCCAGTACTTC
TRBV29-1,TRBJ2-3,-,-,CSVESDVTFTDTQYF,TGCAGCGTCGAATCGGACGTAACTTTCACAGATACGCAGTATTTT
TRBV7-2,TRBJ1-1,-,-,CASSSTGSMNTEAFF,TGTGCCAGCAGCTCTACGGGTAGTATGAACACTGAAGCTTTCTTT
TRBV5-4,TRBJ2-5,TRBD1,-,CAIQGAGETQYF,TGTGCCATACAGGGGGCAGGAGAGACCCAGTACTTC
TRBV5-1,TRBJ1-1,-,few,CASSLEWGKNTEAFF,TGCGCCAGCAGCTTGGAGTGGGGGAAGAACACTGAAGCTTTCTTT
TRBV5-5,TRBJ2-7,TRBD2,-,CASSQGLVPEQYF,TGTGCCAGCAGCCAGGGACTAGTCCCTGAGCAGTACTTC
TRBV20-1,TRBJ2-3,TRBD1,-,CSARDRRYTDTQYF,TGCAGTGCTCGGGACAGACGATACACAGATACGCAGTATTTT
TRBV27,TRBJ2-5,-,-,CASRATGTQYF,TGTGCCAGCAGGGCTACGGGGACCCAGTACTTC
TRBV4-3,TRBJ1-4,TRBD1,-,CASSFDRASGEKLFF,TGCGCCAGCAGCTTTGACAGGGCTAGCGGTGAAAAACTGTTTTTT
TRBV12-3/TRBV12-4,TRBJ1-1,-,-,CASTPDGNTEAFF,TGTGCCAGCACTCCTGACGGGAACACTGAAGCTTTCTTT
TRBV5-1,TRBJ2-1,TRBD1,-,CASSWTGTGADNEQFF,TGCGCCAGCAGCTGGACCGGGACAGGGGCGGACAATGAGCAGTTCTTC
TRBV6-1,TRBJ2-3,TRBD2,-,CATTREGRDTQYF,TGTGCCACTACACGGGAGGGAAGGGATACGCAGTATTTT
TRBV2,TRBJ2-5,TRBD2,-,CASSPGLAGLVETQYF,TGTGCCAGCAGTCCCGGACTAGCGGGGCTGGTAGAGACCCAGTACTTC
TRBV29-1,TRBJ1-2,-,-,CSVLQGGYGYTF,TGCAGCGTTTTACAGGGCGGCTATGGCTACACCTTC
TRBV7-3,TRBJ1-2,TRBD1,few,CASSLGGTGATNYGYTF,TGTGCCAGCAGCTTGGGGGGGACAGGGGCAACTAACTATGGCTACACCTTC
TRBV4-3,TRBJ2-5,TRBD2,many,CASSPGLAKETQYF,TGCGCCAGCAGCCCGGGACTAGCCAAAGAGACCCAGTACTTC
TRBV3-1,TRBJ2-4,-,-,CASSRTVVQPKNIQYF,TGTGCCAGCAGCCGCACAGTGGTTCAGCCCAAAAACATTCAGTACTTC
TRBV20-1,TRBJ2-7,-,-,CSARVTGDVYEQYF,TGCAGTGCTAGGGTCACGGGGGACGTCTACGAGCAGTACTTC
TRBV3-1,TRBJ2-7,-,-,CASSQTGIEQYF,TGTGCCAGCAGCCAGACAGGTATCGAGCAGTACTTC
TRBV5-1,TRBJ2-1,-,-,CASTQRESYNEQFF,TGCGCCAGCACTCAGAGGGAGTCCTACAATGAGCAGTTCTTC